This T cell receptor (beta chain) was captured in a study of blood T cell repertoires in COVID-19 (TCRdb year 2020). Looking at the study overall: Collaborator samples came from the United States, Italy and Spain and covered acute and convalescent phases of COVID-19. Nearly every sample came with metadata listing a de-identified subject ID, COVID-19 status, age in years and sex. The samples were drawn from the first 160 participants of the ongoing ImmuneRACE study and from 950 to 1,500 subjects provided by 6 global collaborators. Where available, HLA class I and class II types were obtained from metadata supplied by the sample provider rather than from assay-based typing. The repertoires were released in a freely available public database meant as a resource for research on the immune response to SARS-CoV-2. Subjects who had been exposed to COVID-19, were actively infected with it, or had recovered from it provided the deeply sampled blood TCRbeta repertoires that made up the dataset. The material from the prospective study consisted of cDNA or gDNA derived from T cells, B-cell-depleted T cells, or PBMCs. Points the paper makes about the study in general: Clinical and demographic metadata were provided uncurated, with the amount varying by source and participant.

Collaborating institutions collected whole blood in K2EDTA tubes following their own protocols. For TCRbeta analysis, collaborators shipped samples in one of three forms: frozen whole blood, isolated PBMCs, or DNA extracted from either of those sample types. The immunoSEQ Assay, a bias-controlled multiplex PCR, was used to amplify TCRbeta CDR3 regions from genomic DNA. Turning to the authors' computational methods: Within the assay, amplification of reference gene primers was used to estimate how many nucleated cells each sample contained. Sequence reads were collapsed and filtered to measure the absolute abundance of every unique TCRbeta CDR3 rearrangement. For each sample, productive Simpson clonality was calculated as the square root of Simpson's diversity index over productive rearrangements. The table was pulled from immuneACCESS by TCRdb, which kept in-frame rearrangements only. Such tables lose some clones; where checked, under half of the loss comes from unresolved V genes, and the rest has no known cause. Clone size and V and J calls were adopted from that table, with D and trimming inferred from the DNA. The sample records under 300,000 clones, 86% of which are singletons. The top ten hold roughly 4% of the sample.

The junction carries 17 bases between V and J, which are trimmed by 10 bases and 5 bases respectively. Spanning cysteine to phenylalanine, the CDR3 consists of 13 amino acids. The sequence is cut down to CDR3 DNA, 39 bases in frame from base 1. CDR1 and CDR2, per the germline V gene (reference sequence), are LNHDA and SQIVND. Worth noting for this clone: The clone's antigen remains unknown. Base qualities are missing; no much larger clone stands one base away.

The specimen was peripheral blood. The clonotype was recovered from a man between 18 and 29 years old with active or convalescent COVID-19. This chain is built from TRBV19 and TRBJ2-5, with a tentative D gene TRBD1 over 5 matching bases. The CDR3 has the sequence CATTMAGLETQYF. The DNA is as follows: TGTGCCACTACGATGGCAGGGTTGGAGACCCAGTACTTC.